This passage covers 13 T cell receptor beta chains from one sample sequenced in a study of regulatory T cells in long-lasting Graves disease. The TCR beta library used iRepertoire HTBI primers with Arm-PCR amplification of CDR3. TCRdb fed the multiplex PCR reads into MiXCR, producing one record per CDR3 protein. Here the sample spans about 660,000 distinct CDR3 sequences, 30% being singletons. Time point denoted: persistent/refractory GD, antithyroid drugs over 5 years with positive TRAb. The TCR library was made from RNA extracted from PBMCs. The source was peripheral blood mononuclear cells (PBMCs), collected when the disease was refractory, from a patient treated with antithyroid drugs. These receptors originate from a female donor with Graves disease.

The V call is TRBV3-1, the J call TRBJ2-5, with 7 nucleotides matching TRBD2. V was pared by 4 bases and J by 3 bases, with 5 bases of the junction left unmatched. This CDR3 has 14 residues. From germline, CDR1 is LGHDT and CDR2 YNNKEL (reference sequence). The chain's CDR3 is CASSRGGNEETQYF. The DNA of the CDR3 is TGTGCCAGCAGCCGGGGGGGGAACGAAGAGACCCAGTACTTC.

This clonotype showed up just a few times. The chain combines TRBV20-1 with TRBJ2-7; 9 nucleotides agree with TRBD2. CDR1 DFQATT and CDR2 SNEGSKA come from the germline V gene (reference sequence). The ends lost 3 bases at V and 2 bases at J; junction bases unmatched: 5. This CDR3 spans 14 amino acids. DNA for the CDR3: TGCAGTGCTAGGGGGACTAGCCTAACCTACGAGCAGTACTTC. Translation: CSARGTSLTYEQYF.

This clonotype was seen a handful of times. This chain uses TRBV9 with TRBJ1-2; 7 bases match TRBD1. V lost 4 bases and J lost 8; bases outside the gene matches: 8. This CDR3 is built from 13 residues. Germline V CDR1 and CDR2: SGDLS, YYNGEE. The CDR3 DNA reads TGTGCCAGCAGCCGGGAGGGGGCGTACGGCTACACCTTC. As protein: CASSREGAYGYTF. The full variable domain, completed using reference TRBV9 and TRBJ1-2, is DSGVTQTPKHLITATGQRVTLRCSPRSGDLSVYWYQQSLDQGLQFLIQYYNGEERAKGNILERFSAQQFPDLHSELNLSSLELGDSALYFCASSREGAYGYTFGSGTRLTVV.

This clonotype was found a few times. The genes are TRBV6-5 and TRBJ2-7; D is unclear. V shed 4 bases and J shed 0 bases, with 7 bases lying between them. This CDR3 region has 13 residues. CDR1 is MNHEY, CDR2 SVGAGI, per germline. The CDR3 bases are TGTGCCAGCAGTTCAAGCAGCTCCTACGAGCAGTACTTC. Translating gives CASSSSSSYEQYF.

This clonotype was picked up a small number of times. This chain links TRBV20-1 with TRBJ2-5; D ambiguous. This CDR3 contains 11 residues. Germline V gene data show CDR1 as DFQATT and CDR2 as SNEGSKA (reference sequence). V lost 3 bases, J lost 3 bases, and 5 bases lay in between. For the CDR3, the DNA is TGCAGTGCTAGTACTAAAGAGACCCAGTACTTC. Residues: CSASTKETQYF.

V gene TRBV2 combines with J gene TRBJ2-2; 7 bases are a match to TRBD2. Germline trimming cut 10 bases from V and 6 bases from J; bases unmatched to any gene: 17. The CDR3 runs to 16 residues. Looked up from germline, CDR1 is SNHLY and CDR2 is FYNNEI. In DNA form, the CDR3 reads TGTGCCACCTTAGCAGATCTGGCGGGAGCGGCCGGGGAGCTGTTTTTT. Translating it yields CATLADLAGAAGELFF.

The chain is built from TRBV29-1 and TRBJ1-1, with D possibly TRBD1 on 5 matching bases. The ends were cut back, 5 bases at V and 3 bases at J, with 13 bases in the middle. The CDR3 runs to 13 residues. Germline values: CDR1 SQVTM, CDR2 ANQGSEA. The CDR3 loop is CSVRQTRDTEAFF. As DNA, the CDR3 is TGCAGCGTTCGACAGACTCGGGACACTGAAGCTTTCTTT. The full variable domain, completed using reference TRBV29-1 and TRBJ1-1, is SAVISQKPSRDICQRGTSLTIQCQVDSQVTMMFWYRQQPGQSLTLIATANQGSEATYESGFVIDKFPISRPNLTFSTLTVSNMSPEDSSIYLCSVRQTRDTEAFFGQGTRLTVV.

This clonotype was observed a handful of times. The chain links TRBV5-1 to TRBJ2-1; 9 bases are a match to TRBD2. V dropped 0 bases and J dropped 7; count of bases not matched to a gene: 5. The germline gives CDR1 SGHRS, CDR2 YFSETQ. CDR3 size: 15 residues. The CDR3 loop is CASSLVSSGNNEQFF. The DNA for the CDR3 is TGCGCCAGCAGCTTGGTCTCTAGCGGGAATAATGAGCAGTTCTTC.

V and J are TRBV29-1 and TRBJ1-1, with TRBD1 as a possible D gene (5 bases). In germline, CDR1 is SQVTM, CDR2 ANQGSEA. The V end lost 7 bases, the J end lost 3 bases, and 15 bases lay between the germline ends. The CDR3 spans 13 residues. The DNA for the CDR3 is TGCAGCGGTGCGGGGGGTAGGGACACTGAAGCTTTCTTT. Residues: CSGAGGRDTEAFF.

This clonotype has only a few counts. The genes are TRBV11-2 and TRBJ1-2, with 8 nucleotides matching TRBD1. Germline trimming cut 4 bases from V and 2 bases from J; bases unmatched to any gene: 9. There are 16 residues in the CDR3. Per the germline V gene, CDR1 is SGHAT and CDR2 is FQNNGV. The CDR3 sequence: CASSYRQGSKNYGYTF. The DNA for the CDR3 is TGTGCCAGCAGCTACAGACAGGGGTCGAAAAACTATGGCTACACCTTC.

This clonotype was counted many times. The V call is TRBV27, the J call TRBJ2-7; tentative D call: TRBD2 (5 bases). V lost 5 bases, J lost 6 bases, and 8 bases lay in between. The CDR3 extends over 11 amino acids. Per germline, CDR1 MNHEY and CDR2 SMNVEV (reference sequence). CDR3 loop: CASSGGSEQYF. The DNA of the CDR3 is TGTGCCAGCAGTGGAGGTTCCGAGCAGTACTTC.

The chain is built from TRBV25-1 and TRBJ1-1; 7 bases map to TRBD1. Germline V gives CDR1 MGHDK, CDR2 SYGVNS. CDR3 length equals 14 residues. The J segment lost 5 bases and the V segment lost 2 bases, leaving 5 bases of the junction unmatched. As DNA, the CDR3 is TGTGCCAGCAGTGAAAACAGGGGTTGGACTGAAGCTTTCTTT. It is translated as CASSENRGWTEAFF.

The V call is TRBV7-9, the J call TRBJ2-5; possible D gene TRBD2, 6 bases. This CDR3 is 16 amino acids long. Germline values: CDR1 SEHNR, CDR2 FQNEAQ (reference sequence). V lost 5 bases and J 2 bases, leaving 18 bases between the germline ends. CDR3 region: CASSPKINSGQETQYF. CDR3 nucleotides: TGTGCCAGCAGCCCTAAAATAAATAGCGGACAAGAGACCCAGTACTTC. The variable domain in full, completed from reference TRBV7-9 and TRBJ2-5, reads DTGVSQNPRHKITKRGQNVTFRCDPISEHNRLYWYRQTLGQGPEFLTYFQNEAQLEKSRLLSDRFSAERPKGSFSTLEIQRTEQGDSAMYLCASSPKINSGQETQYFGPGTRLLVL.